Listed here are 25 T cell receptor beta chains from one sample, sequenced in a study of neurological immune-mediated disorders. This sample's time point: technical triplicate 2. TCRdb reprocessed the 5' RACE reads via MiXCR and lists one record per CDR3 protein. The table includes approximately 30,000 distinct CDR3 sequences, about an eighth detected once. The sequenced material came from CD4+ T cells from blood. Receptor source: a female donor with HTLV-1-associated myelopathy (HAM/TSP).

This clonotype was detected many times. The CDR3 here is CSARLAGHTGELFF. CDR3 sequence (DNA): TGCAGTGCTAGACTAGCGGGTCACACCGGGGAGCTGTTTTTT. The V and J genes are TRBV20-1 and TRBJ2-2; TRBD2 matches 8 bases. V lost 2 bases and J lost 3; bases outside the gene matches: 2. Germline assignment: CDR1 DFQATT and CDR2 SNEGSKA (reference sequence). There are 14 residues in the CDR3.

This clonotype has ten or more counts. The chain carries TRBV6-5 and TRBJ1-6, with unresolved D. The V end lost 0 bases, the J end lost 9 bases, and 21 bases lay between the germline ends. Germline CDR1 is MNHEY and CDR2 is SVGAGI. The CDR3 is 18 residues long. The CDR3 here is CASSYSSPRWGGGSPLHF. CDR3 in DNA: TGTGCCAGCAGTTACTCCTCCCCGCGTTGGGGAGGTGGTTCACCCCTCCACTTT.

This clonotype was detected many times. The chain is built from TRBV6-2 or TRBV6-3 and TRBJ2-3, with D unclear. Germline V gene sequence: CDR1 MNHEY, CDR2 SVGEGT. V was cut by 2 bases and J by 0 bases, with 12 bases left in between. The CDR3 sequence is 16 residues long. The CDR3 region is CASSYGKVLSTDTQYF. In DNA form, the CDR3 reads TGTGCCAGCAGTTACGGGAAAGTCCTGAGCACAGATACGCAGTATTTT.

This clonotype was observed at least ten times. V is TRBV7-2 and J is TRBJ2-1; the D is unclear. V dropped 1 base and J dropped 5 bases, with 6 bases sitting between them. CDR3 length: 13 residues. Germline V gene lookup returns CDR1 SGHTA and CDR2 FQGNSA. For the CDR3, the DNA is TGTGCCAGCAGCTTAGGAGCGAACAATGAGCAGTTCTTC. Its translation: CASSLGANNEQFF.

This chain uses TRBV7-8 with TRBJ1-1; 10 positions match TRBD1. The CDR3 runs 16 residues. From germline, CDR1 is SGHVS and CDR2 FQNEAQ. The V gene end was trimmed by 5 bases and the J gene end by 4 bases; junction bases not matched to a gene: 10. CDR3 residues: CASSNLIGDRGTEAFF. DNA of the CDR3: TGTGCCAGCAGCAACCTGATTGGGGACAGGGGCACTGAAGCTTTCTTT.

This clonotype was seen many times. The V and J genes are TRBV18 and TRBJ2-1; D tentatively fits TRBD1 or TRBD2 (5 bases each). Germline CDR1 is KGHSH and CDR2 is LQKENI. Trimming shortened V by 3 bases and J by 6 bases, and 9 bases separated the two germline ends. This CDR3 spans 13 amino acids. CDR3 DNA sequence: TGTGCCAGCTCACCCGGGACCCTCAATGAGCAGTTCTTC. Residues: CASSPGTLNEQFF. The entire variable domain, with the rest obtained from reference TRBV18 and TRBJ2-1, is as follows: NAGVMQNPRHLVRRRGQEARLRCSPMKGHSHVYWYRQLPEEGLKFMVYLQKENIIDESGMPKERFSAEFPKEGPSILRIQQVVRGDSAAYFCASSPGTLNEQFFGPGTRLTVL.

Ten or more counts support this clonotype. The chain uses TRBV6-1 and TRBJ2-7; TRBD2 matches 7 bases. Looked up from germline, CDR1 is MNHNS and CDR2 is SASEGT. This CDR3 contains 14 residues. V lost 4 bases and J lost 2; bases outside the gene matches: 5. CDR3 region: CASSAASGTYEQYF. The CDR3 DNA sequence: TGTGCCAGCAGTGCGGCTAGCGGAACCTACGAGCAGTACTTC.

This clonotype was found many times. The chain carries TRBV24-1 and TRBJ1-4; 7 positions match TRBD1. This CDR3 is built from 15 residues. In germline, CDR1 is KGHDR, CDR2 SFDVKD. The ends lost 4 bases at V and 4 bases at J; junction bases unmatched: 5. DNA for the CDR3: TGTGCCACCAGTGACCCCGGACAGGATAATGAAAAACTGTTTTTT. It yields the protein CATSDPGQDNEKLFF.

This clonotype was recorded many times. V and J are TRBV20-1 and TRBJ2-1, with D maybe TRBD2 (6 bases). V was cut by 4 bases and J by 3 bases, with 13 bases left in between. CDR1 and CDR2 from the germline V gene are DFQATT and SNEGSKA (reference sequence). The length of the CDR3 is 14 residues. The DNA of the CDR3 is TGCAGTGCTATCAGGAGGGCCAACTACAATGAGCAGTTCTTC. Residues: CSAIRRANYNEQFF.

Ten or more counts support this clonotype. The rearrangement joins TRBV15 to TRBJ2-3; 15 nucleotides match TRBD2. This CDR3 has 16 amino acids. The V gene's germline CDR1 is LNHNV and CDR2 YYDKDF (reference sequence). The trim removed 4 bases at V and 6 bases at J, leaving 5 bases unmatched. Here the CDR3 DNA reads TGTGCCACCAGCACCGGACTAGCGGGAGGGGGGGATACGCAGTATTTT. It encodes CATSTGLAGGGDTQYF.

This clonotype was seen at least ten times. The chain employs TRBV5-6 and TRBJ1-2, with TRBD1 matching 12 bases. The germline gives CDR1 SGHDT, CDR2 YYEEEE. V lost 4 bases to trimming and J lost 7 bases; unmatched junction nucleotides: 5. The length of the CDR3 is 14 residues. The CDR3 sequence is CASSMGQGAGGYTF. In DNA form, the CDR3 reads TGTGCCAGCAGCATGGGACAGGGGGCAGGTGGCTACACCTTC.

This clonotype was counted many times. J is TRBJ2-1 and V is TRBV20-1, with TRBD2 matching 9 bases. Trimming at V came to 6 bases and at J to 4 bases, leaving 10 bases not matched to a gene. CDR1 is DFQATT, CDR2 SNEGSKA, per germline (reference sequence). There are 15 residues in the CDR3. CDR3 in DNA: TGCAGTGCCCGAGCGGGAGGTAGTCTTTACAATGAGCAGTTCTTC. This gives the protein CSARAGGSLYNEQFF.

In the case of this clonotype: This may stem from a read error, because a much larger clone lies one nucleotide away. The J gene is TRBJ2-1, the V gene TRBV24-1; D uncertain. CDR3 size: 12 residues. With 7 bases removed from V and 8 bases from J, the gap between germline ends came to 11 bases. The germline V gene has CDR1 KGHDR and CDR2 SFDVKD. This CDR3 reads CATRDMVDEQFF. CDR3 nucleotides: TGTGCCACCAGAGACATGGTCGATGAGCAGTTCTTC.

The J gene is TRBJ1-4, the V gene TRBV3-1, with D hard to call. This CDR3 contains 13 residues. The V gene lost 5 bases and the J gene lost 8 bases, with 12 bases spanning the gap. Germline CDR1 LGHDT, CDR2 YNNKEL (reference sequence). The CDR3 here is CASSARREEKLFF. The CDR3 DNA reads as TGTGCCAGCAGCGCCAGACGTGAGGAAAAACTGTTTTTT.

This chain connects TRBV20-1 to TRBJ2-7; 7 bases are a match to TRBD2. CDR1 DFQATT and CDR2 SNEGSKA come from the germline V gene (reference sequence). CDR3 length: 13 residues. V gave up 2 bases and J gave up 7 bases; unmatched junction bases: 8. The CDR3 spells CSARHGAGSEQYF. For the CDR3, the DNA is TGCAGTGCTAGACATGGAGCGGGGAGTGAGCAGTACTTC.

The rearrangement joins TRBV4-1 to TRBJ2-2; 8 nucleotides match TRBD2. This CDR3 region has 17 residues. Germline V lookup: CDR1 MGHRA, CDR2 YSYEKL. The V gene end was trimmed by 1 base and the J gene end by 5 bases; junction bases not matched to a gene: 9. The CDR3 protein is CASSQATAGASTGELFF. The CDR3 bases are TGCGCCAGCAGCCAAGCCACAGCGGGAGCGAGTACCGGGGAGCTGTTTTTT.

Points on this clonotype: This may be a read error, as it is one base from a much larger clone. V gene TRBV27 combines with J gene TRBJ1-2, with 7 nucleotides matching TRBD1. The CDR3 has 14 residues. Per germline, CDR1 MNHEY and CDR2 SMNVEV (reference sequence). Germline trimming cut 5 bases from V and 8 bases from J; bases unmatched to any gene: 11. CDR3 nucleotide sequence: TGTGCCAGCAGTCCCTCGACAGGGTCTGGGGGCTACACCTTC. This sequence encodes CASSPSTGSGGYTF.

This sequence joins TRBV7-9 and TRBJ1-5; D unresolved. Trimming stripped 4 bases from V and 5 bases from J, with 6 bases between. The germline gives CDR1 SEHNR, CDR2 FQNEAQ (reference sequence). The CDR3 spans 12 residues. The CDR3 spells CASSYSDQPQHF. DNA for the CDR3: TGTGCCAGCAGCTACTCCGATCAGCCCCAGCATTTT. Looking up the rest from reference TRBV7-9 and TRBJ1-5 gives the full variable domain: DTGVSQNPRHKITKRGQNVTFRCDPISEHNRLYWYRQTLGQGPEFLTYFQNEAQLEKSRLLSDRFSAERPKGSFSTLEIQRTEQGDSAMYLCASSYSDQPQHFGDGTRLSIL.

This clonotype was found many times. The CDR3 here is CSARVTGQTNSPLHF. The DNA for the CDR3 is TGCAGTGCTAGAGTGACAGGACAGACAAATTCACCCCTCCACTTT. The chain carries TRBV20-1 and TRBJ1-6; tentatively, D is TRBD1 (6 bases). V dropped 1 base and J dropped 7 bases, with 14 bases sitting between them. Germline CDR1 DFQATT, CDR2 SNEGSKA (reference sequence). This CDR3 has 15 residues.

This clonotype was recorded at least ten times. V is TRBV7-3 and J is TRBJ2-3, with TRBD2 as a possible D gene (5 bases). Per germline, CDR1 SGHTA and CDR2 FQGTGA. Between the trimmed V and J ends, which lost 5 bases and 5 bases, there was a span of 20 bases. The CDR3 totals 16 residues. The CDR3 is CASSPGLNAAVDTQYF. CDR3 nucleotides: TGTGCCAGCAGCCCCGGACTGAACGCAGCCGTAGATACGCAGTATTTT. The full variable domain, in which reference TRBV7-3 and TRBJ2-3 provide the parts outside the CDR3, is GAGVSQTPSNKVTEKGKYVELRCDPISGHTALYWYRQSLGQGPEFLIYFQGTGAADDSGLPNDRFFAVRPEGSVSTLKIQRTERGDSAVYLCASSPGLNAAVDTQYFGPGTRLTVL.

In its sample, this clonotype was seen many times. The chain uses TRBV20-1 and TRBJ2-2; 7 nucleotides line up with TRBD2. The CDR3 contains 13 residues. Looked up from germline, CDR1 is DFQATT and CDR2 is SNEGSKA (reference sequence). Unmatched junction bases numbered 8, after V lost 6 bases and J lost 7 bases. The CDR3 sequence is CSAREELVGELFF. As DNA, the CDR3 is TGCAGTGCCCGGGAGGAGCTCGTCGGGGAGCTGTTTTTT.

The sample holds many counts of this clonotype. The chain couples TRBV30 to TRBJ2-1; D is perhaps TRBD1 or TRBD2 (5 bases each). Germline V CDR1 and CDR2: GTSNPN, SVGIG (reference sequence). CDR3 length: 12 residues. V lost 8 bases and J lost 5, with 13 bases in between. CDR3 coding DNA: TGTGCCGGGACGGGGCGGAACAATGAGCAGTTCTTC. Residues: CAGTGRNNEQFF.

This clonotype was seen at least ten times. The chain carries TRBV7-9 and TRBJ2-7; D gene unclear. The CDR3 has 13 residues. Germline V gene sequence: CDR1 SEHNR, CDR2 FQNEAQ (reference sequence). V was pared by 0 bases and J by 7 bases, with 10 bases between. CDR3 residues: CASSLAVVGEQYF. DNA of the CDR3: TGTGCCAGCAGCTTAGCGGTGGTTGGAGAGCAGTACTTC.

This clonotype is labeled as medium-sized. The chain joins TRBV20-1 to TRBJ1-4; 7 bases are a match to TRBD1. The V and J ends lost 6 bases and 5 bases, in that order; junction bases with no gene match: 6. Germline V CDR1 and CDR2: DFQATT, SNEGSKA (reference sequence). CDR3 length: 13 amino acids. In nucleotides, the CDR3 is TGCAGTGCAAGGGACAGTTGGAATGAAAAACTGTTTTTT. The encoded protein is CSARDSWNEKLFF.

This clonotype was counted at least ten times. The chain carries TRBV5-6 and TRBJ2-7, with 7 nucleotides matching TRBD1. V dropped 1 base and J dropped 6; count of bases not matched to a gene: 10. From germline, CDR1 is SGHDT and CDR2 YYEEEE. There are 15 residues in the CDR3. This CDR3 reads CASSLTDRALPEQYF. The CDR3, as DNA: TGTGCCAGCAGCTTGACAGACAGGGCTTTACCCGAGCAGTACTTC. Drawing the rest from reference TRBV5-6 and TRBJ2-7, the complete variable domain is DAGVTQSPTHLIKTRGQQVTLRCSPKSGHDTVSWYQQALGQGPQFIFQYYEEEERQRGNFPDRFSGHQFPNYSSELNVNALLLGDSALYLCASSLTDRALPEQYFGPGTRLTVT.